A single sample is the source of the 5 T cell receptor beta chains below, sequenced in a study of radiation and T cells in renal cell carcinoma. TCRdb keeps only in-frame clones here, not all; method: immunoSEQ multiplex PCR. Among around 23,000 clones listed, nearly 55% were seen once. Treatment defined: treatment-naive control, cytoreductive nephrectomy. The sequencing here drew on tumor tissue, taken from a patient whose treatment was nephrectomy without radiotherapy. The receptors originated from a human donor with renal cell carcinoma.

This clone appeared a few times. This chain uses TRBV7-2 with TRBJ1-2, with TRBD1 identical over 9 bases. J lost 6 bases, V lost 2 bases, and 13 bases had no gene match. Germline V gene lookup returns CDR1 SGHTA and CDR2 FQGNSA. The CDR3 spans 17 residues. CDR3 sequence: CASSLYPPAGQGNGYTF. The DNA of the CDR3 is TGTGCCAGCAGCTTATATCCCCCAGCCGGACAGGGGAATGGCTACACCTTC. The full variable domain, in which reference TRBV7-2 and TRBJ1-2 provide the parts outside the CDR3, is GAGVSQSPSNKVTEKGKDVELRCDPISGHTALYWYRQSLGQGLEFLIYFQGNSAPDKSGLPSDRFSAERTGGSVSTLTIQRTQQEDSAVYLCASSLYPPAGQGNGYTFGSGTRLTVV.

The CDR3 nucleotides are TGTGCCAGCAGCTTAAGTAATGCTGAAGCTTTCTTT. This gives the protein CASSLSNAEAFF. The chain recombines TRBV7-2 with TRBJ1-1; D unresolved. The CDR3 is 12 residues long. Per the germline V gene, CDR1 is SGHTA and CDR2 is FQGNSA. The V gene lost 2 bases and the J gene lost 6 bases, with 7 bases spanning the gap. Looking up the rest from reference TRBV7-2 and TRBJ1-1 gives the full variable domain: GAGVSQSPSNKVTEKGKDVELRCDPISGHTALYWYRQSLGQGLEFLIYFQGNSAPDKSGLPSDRFSAERTGGSVSTLTIQRTQQEDSAVYLCASSLSNAEAFFGQGTRLTVV.

This chain joins TRBV11-2 and TRBJ1-5; the D gene is possibly TRBD1 (5 bases). Deletions cut 5 bases from V and 3 bases from J, with 17 bases between. This CDR3 spans 16 amino acids. The germline V gene has CDR1 SGHAT and CDR2 FQNNGV. CDR3: CASSPGRQSNNQPQHF. CDR3 sequence (DNA): TGTGCCAGCAGCCCAGGTAGACAGAGCAACAATCAGCCCCAGCATTTT.

The chain couples TRBV6-5 to TRBJ1-6; TRBD1 might be the D (5 bases). The CDR3 extends over 15 amino acids. The V gene lost 2 bases and the J gene lost 8 bases, with 13 bases spanning the gap. The germline gives CDR1 MNHEY, CDR2 SVGAGI. CDR3 region: CASSYDGGSYSPLHF. The CDR3 DNA reads as TGTGCCAGCAGTTACGACGGGGGAAGTTATTCACCCCTCCACTTT.

This clone was observed a single time. V usage is TRBV7-9 and J usage is TRBJ2-2, with TRBD1 matching over 9 bases. Trimming took 5 bases from V and 4 from J; bases not matched to a gene: 5. This CDR3 is 15 amino acids long. In germline, CDR1 is SEHNR, CDR2 FQNEAQ (reference sequence). CDR3 loop: CASSVQGAGTGELFF. DNA of the CDR3: TGTGCCAGCAGCGTACAGGGGGCGGGCACCGGGGAGCTGTTTTTT.